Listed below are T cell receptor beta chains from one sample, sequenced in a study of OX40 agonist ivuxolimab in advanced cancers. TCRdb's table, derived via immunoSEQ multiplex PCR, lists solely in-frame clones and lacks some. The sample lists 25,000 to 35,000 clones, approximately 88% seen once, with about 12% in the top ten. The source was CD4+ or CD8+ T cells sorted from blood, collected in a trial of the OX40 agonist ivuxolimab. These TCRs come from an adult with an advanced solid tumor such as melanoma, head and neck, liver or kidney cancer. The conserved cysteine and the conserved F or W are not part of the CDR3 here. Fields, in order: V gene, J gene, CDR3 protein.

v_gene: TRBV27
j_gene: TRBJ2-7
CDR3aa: ASSPGLGGKEQY

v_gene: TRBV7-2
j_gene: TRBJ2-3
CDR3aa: ASSSGTIMPDTQY

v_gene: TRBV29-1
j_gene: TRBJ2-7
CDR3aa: SARDNSYEQY

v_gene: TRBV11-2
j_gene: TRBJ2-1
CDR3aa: ASRQSSYNEQF

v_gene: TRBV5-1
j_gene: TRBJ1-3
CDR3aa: ASSWDRYSGNTIY

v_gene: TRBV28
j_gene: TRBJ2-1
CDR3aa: ASSTGLAVYNEQF

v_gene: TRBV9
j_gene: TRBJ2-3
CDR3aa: ASSVEASGRTDTQY

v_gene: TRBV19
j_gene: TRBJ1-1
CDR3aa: ASSVMFPDTEAF

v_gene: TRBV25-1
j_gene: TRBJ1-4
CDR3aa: ASSEPVREDEKLF

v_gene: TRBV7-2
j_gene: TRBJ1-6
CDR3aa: ASSFRQGTSPLH

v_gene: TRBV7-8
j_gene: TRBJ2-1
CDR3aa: ASSPRTSGRNEQF

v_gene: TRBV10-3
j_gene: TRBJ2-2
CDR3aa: AISESPHNRVGTGELF

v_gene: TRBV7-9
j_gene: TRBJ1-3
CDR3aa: ASSGGQGNTIY

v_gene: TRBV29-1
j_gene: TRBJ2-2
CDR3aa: SVEPGGTGELF

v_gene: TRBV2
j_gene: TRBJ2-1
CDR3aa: ASSAAGHYNEQF

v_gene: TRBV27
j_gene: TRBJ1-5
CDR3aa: ASSPMLAGGQQPQH

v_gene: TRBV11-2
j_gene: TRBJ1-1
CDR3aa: ASSLRGTDYLNTEAF

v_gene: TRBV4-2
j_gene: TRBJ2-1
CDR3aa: ASSQESGLADNEQF

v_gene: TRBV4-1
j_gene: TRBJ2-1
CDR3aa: ASSQEPAGEEGYYNEQF

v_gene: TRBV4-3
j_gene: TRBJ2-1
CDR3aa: ASSQFAPRYNEQF

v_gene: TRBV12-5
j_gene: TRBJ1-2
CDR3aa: ASGPGQGSYGYT

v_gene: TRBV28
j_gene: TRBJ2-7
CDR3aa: ASSLNRGQVSSYEQY

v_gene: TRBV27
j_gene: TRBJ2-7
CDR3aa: ASSFDPGLAAEQY

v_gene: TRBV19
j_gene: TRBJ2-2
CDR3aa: ASSIGPYTGELF

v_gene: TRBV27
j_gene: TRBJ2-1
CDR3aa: ASSQTGTSGYNEQF

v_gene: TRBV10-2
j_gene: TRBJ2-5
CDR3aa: ASSDYGGEQETQY

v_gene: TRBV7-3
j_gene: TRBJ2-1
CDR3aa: ASSSTGGSYNEQF

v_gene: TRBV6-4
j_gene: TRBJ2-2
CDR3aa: ASSDRDTGELF

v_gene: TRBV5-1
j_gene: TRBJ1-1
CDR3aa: ASSAGVEAF

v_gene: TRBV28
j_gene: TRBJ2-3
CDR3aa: ASSHGLASDTQY

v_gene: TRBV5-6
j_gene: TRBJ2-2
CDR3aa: ASSLDFGTANTGELF

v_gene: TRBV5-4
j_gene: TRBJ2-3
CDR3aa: ASSGTSGFKLSTDTQY

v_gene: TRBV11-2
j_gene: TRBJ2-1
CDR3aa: ASSLGVKF

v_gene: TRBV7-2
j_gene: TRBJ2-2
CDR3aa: ASSLFSRAGPGELF

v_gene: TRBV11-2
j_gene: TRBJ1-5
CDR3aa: ASSTVGSMLSQPQH

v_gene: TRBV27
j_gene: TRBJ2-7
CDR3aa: ASSSDPTGRHEQY

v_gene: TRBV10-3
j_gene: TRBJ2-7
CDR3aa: ASIQGASSYEQY

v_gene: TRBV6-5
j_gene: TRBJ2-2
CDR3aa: ASKNRGTGELF

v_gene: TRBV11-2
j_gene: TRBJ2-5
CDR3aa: ASSLEGTSGRAGQETQY

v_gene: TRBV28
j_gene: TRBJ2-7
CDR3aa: ASTLGGSGEQY

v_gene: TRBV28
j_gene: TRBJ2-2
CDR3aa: ASSLRQGGVTGELF

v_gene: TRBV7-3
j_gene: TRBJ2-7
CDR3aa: ASSLTASYEQY

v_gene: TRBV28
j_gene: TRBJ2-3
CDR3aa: ASSSPTRASGRLTDTQY

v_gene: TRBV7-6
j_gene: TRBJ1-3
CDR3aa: ASSLVPGGAPGNTIY

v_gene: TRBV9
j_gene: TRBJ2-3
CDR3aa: ASSGPSGRATSTDTQY

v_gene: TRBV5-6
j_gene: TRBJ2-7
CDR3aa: ASSLGGYEQY

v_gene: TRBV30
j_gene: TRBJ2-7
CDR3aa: AWDQPGQGAHEQY

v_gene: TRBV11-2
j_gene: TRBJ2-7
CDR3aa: ASSPGKRQAEVDEQY

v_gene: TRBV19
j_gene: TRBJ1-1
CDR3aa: ASSMVGTEAF

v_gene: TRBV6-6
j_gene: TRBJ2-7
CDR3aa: ASSYPGTSGSYEQY

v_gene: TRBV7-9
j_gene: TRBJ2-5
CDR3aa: ASTLSYGQGQETQY

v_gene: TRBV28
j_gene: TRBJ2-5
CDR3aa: ASSFVAGEGDETQY

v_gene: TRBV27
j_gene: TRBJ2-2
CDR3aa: ASSLWGGTGELF